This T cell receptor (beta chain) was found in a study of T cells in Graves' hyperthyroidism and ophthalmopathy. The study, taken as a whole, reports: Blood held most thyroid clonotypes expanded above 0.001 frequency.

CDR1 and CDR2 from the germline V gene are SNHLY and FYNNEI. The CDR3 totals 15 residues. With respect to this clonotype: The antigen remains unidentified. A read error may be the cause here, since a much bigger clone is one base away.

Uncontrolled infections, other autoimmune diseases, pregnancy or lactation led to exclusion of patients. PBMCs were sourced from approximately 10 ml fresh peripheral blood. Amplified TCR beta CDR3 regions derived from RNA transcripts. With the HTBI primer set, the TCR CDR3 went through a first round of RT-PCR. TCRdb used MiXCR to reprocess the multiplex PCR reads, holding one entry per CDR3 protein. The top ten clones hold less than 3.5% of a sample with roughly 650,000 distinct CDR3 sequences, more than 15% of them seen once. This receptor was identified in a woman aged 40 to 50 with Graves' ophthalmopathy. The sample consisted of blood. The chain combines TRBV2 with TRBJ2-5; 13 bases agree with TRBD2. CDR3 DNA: TGTGCCAGCAGAGTACTAGCGGGAGGGGTGGAGACCCAGTGCTTC. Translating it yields CASRVLAGGVETQCF.